The 18 T cell receptor beta chains listed next were all sequenced from one sample in a study of blood T cell repertoires in COVID-19 (dated by TCRdb to the early 2020s). Library creation used the immunoSEQ multiplex PCR assay. As stored in TCRdb, this immuneACCESS dataset retains in-frame rearrangements with V and J assigned. A fraction of the clones does not appear; measured against another copy, unresolved V genes explain less than half of the discrepancy, and the remainder lacks a known reason. Here the sample has roughly 54,000 clones; 65% to 90% occur a single time. Of the sample, over 25% falls within the top ten clones. Sequenced: peripheral blood. These TCRs come from a human donor in a cohort sampled during active COVID-19.

This chain connects TRBV9 to TRBJ1-2; D gene ambiguous. The ends were cut back, 1 base at V and 4 bases at J, with 11 bases in the middle. CDR3 length: 14 amino acids. CDR1 and CDR2 (germline): SGDLS, YYNGEE. CDR3 region: CASSVTEWSYGYTF. The DNA for the CDR3 is TGTGCCAGCAGCGTAACCGAATGGAGCTATGGCTACACCTTC.

This chain links TRBV10-2 with TRBJ2-7; no reliable D call. The CDR3 has 13 amino acids. Germline CDR1 WSHSY, CDR2 SAAADI. V gave up 3 bases and J gave up 2 bases, with 8 bases separating them. CDR3 in DNA: TGCGCCAGCAGTGATGGCCAGACCTACGAGCAGTACTTC. It yields the protein CASSDGQTYEQYF.

The chain links TRBV27 to TRBJ2-7, with D tentatively TRBD2 (5 bases). The germline CDR1 and CDR2 sequences are MNHEY and SMNVEV (reference sequence). V was pared by 1 base and J by 5 bases, with 27 bases between. The CDR3 is 19 residues long. This CDR3 is CASSLLGPAFEGERHEQYF. The CDR3 nucleotides are TGTGCCAGCAGTTTATTGGGTCCTGCCTTCGAGGGAGAACGCCACGAGCAGTACTTC.

This chain connects TRBV24-1 to TRBJ2-1; D uncertain. CDR3 length: 12 residues. V was pared by 3 bases and J by 6 bases, with 5 bases between. Germline V CDR1 and CDR2: KGHDR, SFDVKD. CDR3 DNA: TGTGCCACCAGTGATAGAGGCAATGAGCAGTTCTTC. It codes for CATSDRGNEQFF.

V and J are TRBV28 and TRBJ1-3, with D tentatively TRBD1 (6 bases). The CDR3 has 15 residues. The V gene's germline CDR1 is MDHEN and CDR2 SYDVKM. V was cut by 5 bases and J by 1 base, with 12 bases left in between. The CDR3 spells CASSANDRSGNTIYF. In nucleotides, the CDR3 is TGTGCCAGCAGTGCAAATGACAGGTCTGGAAACACCATATATTTT.

This chain connects TRBV18 to TRBJ2-7; 11 nucleotides align to TRBD1. Germline trimming cut 3 bases from V and 6 bases from J; bases unmatched to any gene: 13. The CDR3 consists of 17 residues. Germline values: CDR1 KGHSH, CDR2 LQKENI. CDR3 bases: TGTGCCAGCTCACCGCTACCGGGACAGGGGGTTGGGGGCGAGCAGTACTTC. It translates to CASSPLPGQGVGGEQYF.

The rearrangement uses TRBV3-1 (or the pseudogene TRBV3-2) and TRBJ2-1; TRBD2 matches at 12 bases. The length of the CDR3 is 15 residues. CDR1 LGHDT and CDR2 YNNKEL come from the germline V gene (reference sequence). After removal of 2 bases from V and 8 bases from J, the junction contained 4 bases not matched to a gene. CDR3 residues: CASSQLRLAGDEQFF. Written as DNA, the CDR3 is TGTGCCAGCAGCCAACTGAGACTAGCGGGGGATGAGCAGTTCTTC.

This clone has a handful of counts. The V gene is TRBV6-5, the J gene TRBJ1-1; D not resolved. Trimming removed 5 bases at V and 0 bases at J, with 7 bases between. The CDR3 is 13 residues long. CDR1 and CDR2 from the germline V gene are MNHEY and SVGAGI. CDR3 in DNA: TGTGCCAGCAGTCAGATCCTGAACACTGAAGCTTTCTTT. Amino acid sequence: CASSQILNTEAFF.

This clone was counted only a few times. J is TRBJ2-6 and V is TRBV2; 7 bases map to TRBD1. Germline CDR1 and CDR2: SNHLY and FYNNEI. This CDR3 spans 15 amino acids. Trimming at V came to 6 bases and at J to 3 bases, leaving 5 bases not matched to a gene. In nucleotides, the CDR3 is TGTGCCAGCAGAAACAGGGGTTATGGGGCCAACGTCCTGACTTTC. It translates to CASRNRGYGANVLTF.

In DNA, the CDR3 is TGTGCCAGCAGCGAGGGAGTTGGTAGCGGGAGTTTCGGAGATACGCAGTATTTT. This sequence encodes CASSEGVGSGSFGDTQYF. The chain couples TRBV2 to TRBJ2-3; TRBD2 aligns across 9 bases. The CDR3 runs 18 residues. J was trimmed by 5 bases and V by 6 bases; bases with no gene match: 18. The V gene's germline CDR1 is SNHLY and CDR2 FYNNEI.

This clone was seen just once. The rearrangement uses TRBV12-2 and TRBJ1-2. TRBV12-2 is assigned pseudogene status. The CDR3 consists of 12 residues. The chain's CDR3 is CASPRGGKGYTF. The CDR3 bases are TGTGCAAGTCCGCGGGGAGGAAAGGGCTACACCTTC.

The rearrangement links TRBV7-9 to TRBJ1-4; D may be TRBD1 (6 bases). Germline V gene data show CDR1 as SEHNR and CDR2 as FQNEAQ (reference sequence). There are 17 residues in the CDR3. V was clipped by 0 bases and J by 0 bases, with 11 bases between them. CDR3 loop: CASSLAQGLTTNEKLFF. CDR3 bases: TGTGCCAGCAGCTTAGCGCAGGGGTTAACAACTAATGAAAAACTGTTTTTT.

In the case of this clone: At one end, the junction sequence differs from germline, possibly due to a read error. The chain is built from TRBV15 and TRBJ2-1; D is unresolved. The CDR3 spans 13 residues. CDR1 is LNHNV, CDR2 YYDKDF, per germline (reference sequence). The CDR3: CVTSRDLTGEQFF. CDR3 sequence (DNA): TGTGTCACCAGCAGAGATCTTACCGGGGAGCAGTTCTTC.

This sequence joins TRBV9 and TRBJ1-6; 10 bases line up with TRBD1. J lost 10 bases, V lost 4 bases, and 8 bases had no gene match. This CDR3 has 15 amino acids. Germline lookup yields CDR1 SGDLS and CDR2 YYNGEE. CDR3 coding DNA: TGTGCCAGCAGCTCCACGACAGGGGGCGTATCACCCCTCCACTTT. It encodes CASSSTTGGVSPLHF.

The chain combines TRBV6-5 with TRBJ2-3; a possible D gene is TRBD2 (6 bases). V was shortened by 7 bases and J by 1 base, with 9 bases between the two germline ends. This CDR3 has 13 amino acids. Germline CDR1 is MNHEY and CDR2 is SVGAGI. The CDR3 loop reads CASTPSGTDTQYF. CDR3 coding DNA: TGTGCCAGCACCCCTAGCGGCACAGATACGCAGTATTTT.

The chain employs TRBV6-5 and TRBJ2-2; D may be TRBD1 (6 bases). The CDR3 has 14 residues. Trimming removed 8 bases from V and 1 base from J, with 11 bases in between. Germline-derived CDR1 and CDR2 are MNHEY and SVGAGI. DNA of the CDR3: TGTGCCAGCTATGGGGGCGGGAACACCGGGGAGCTGTTTTTT. This encodes CASYGGGNTGELFF.

The chain joins TRBV4-2 to TRBJ2-1; D remains unclear. This CDR3 is built from 14 residues. CDR1 and CDR2 (germline): LGHNA, YNFKEQ. Trimming shortened V by 3 bases and J by 2 bases, and 8 bases separated the two germline ends. This CDR3 is CASSHDSAYNEQFF. The CDR3, as DNA: TGTGCCAGCAGCCACGACTCCGCCTACAATGAGCAGTTCTTC.

The sample holds a few counts of this clone. The chain joins TRBV10-1 to TRBJ1-2; the match to TRBD1 covers 8 bases. The CDR3 consists of 14 residues. Trimming at V came to 7 bases and at J to 3 bases, leaving 7 bases not matched to a gene. The germline V gene encodes CDR1 WNHNN and CDR2 SYGVQD (reference sequence). As DNA, the CDR3 is TGCGCCAGCACGGACAGGGCCAACTACTATGGCTACACCTTC. Its translation: CASTDRANYYGYTF.